Many counts were recorded for the clone carrying this T cell receptor (beta chain). The evidence that diagnosis relied on was clinical symptoms, serum thyroxine, TRAb, thyroid ultrasound and orbital computed tomography. PBMCs were obtained from 9.5 to 10 ml of fresh peripheral blood. The record originates from a study of Graves' ophthalmopathy and Graves' hyperthyroidism. Trimming took 5 bases from V and 2 from J; bases not matched to a gene: 6. CDR1 and CDR2 from the germline V gene are SGHTA and FQGNSA. The CDR3 covers 14 residues. Using RNA transcripts, the TCR beta CDR3 regions were amplified. Second-round multiplex PCR came after a first-round RT-PCR that employed HTBI primers. TCRdb recomputed calls from the multiplex PCR reads with MiXCR, one row per CDR3 protein. The repertoire has about 660,000 distinct CDR3 sequences, more than 40% of them found once; the top ten carry over 2.5%.

This receptor was taken from an adult man with Graves' ophthalmopathy. V gene TRBV7-2 combines with J gene TRBJ2-7, with 7 nucleotides matching TRBD1. Input material: peripheral blood. The CDR3 here is CASSRYRGPYEQYF. The CDR3 nucleotides read TGTGCCAGCAGCCGATACAGGGGCCCCTACGAGCAGTACTTC.